The entry that follows covers one TCR beta chain sequence. The antigen is not known. Random-hexamer reverse transcription was applied to about 0.45 to 1 ug RNA. Amplification of TCR beta CDR3 spanned 54 Vbeta and 13 Jbeta via immunoSEQ multiplex PCR. Using its own MiXCR run on the immunoSEQ multiplex PCR reads, TCRdb lists one record per CDR3 protein. The sample has 120,000 or so distinct CDR3 sequences; roughly 96% are singletons. This sample is drawn from a study of CD8 T cells in Susac syndrome. CDR3 length: 14 residues. Trimming removed 2 bases from V and 7 bases from J, with 14 bases in between. The germline V gene encodes CDR1 MRHNA and CDR2 SNTAGT. Findings and limits, study-wide: The study acknowledged a relatively small number of individuals in its TCR sequencing and HLA analysis.

TCR beta sequences were obtained from blood CD8+ and CD4+ T cells. Both CD4+ and CD8+ T cells were negatively isolated, and TEMRA cells underwent FACS enrichment. The chain is built from TRBV6-4 and TRBJ1-2; a weak D match, TRBD1 (5 bases). The receptor was derived from a human donor in good health. Sequenced: CD4+ T cells from PBMCs. The CDR3 protein is CASSDPDPRGGYTF. In DNA form, the CDR3 reads TGTGCCAGCAGTGACCCCGACCCAAGGGGTGGCTACACCTTC.